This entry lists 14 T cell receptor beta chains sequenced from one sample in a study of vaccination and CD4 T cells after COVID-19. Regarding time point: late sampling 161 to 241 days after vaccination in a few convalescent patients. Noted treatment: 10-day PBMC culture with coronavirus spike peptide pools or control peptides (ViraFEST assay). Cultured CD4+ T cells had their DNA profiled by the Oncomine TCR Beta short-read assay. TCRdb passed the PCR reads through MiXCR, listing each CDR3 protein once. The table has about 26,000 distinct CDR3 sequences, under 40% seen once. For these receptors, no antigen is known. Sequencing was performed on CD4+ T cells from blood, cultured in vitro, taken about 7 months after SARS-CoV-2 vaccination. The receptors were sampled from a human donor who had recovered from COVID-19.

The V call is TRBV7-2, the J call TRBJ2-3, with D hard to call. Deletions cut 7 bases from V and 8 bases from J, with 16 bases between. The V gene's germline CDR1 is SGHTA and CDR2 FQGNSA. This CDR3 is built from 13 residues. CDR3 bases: TGTGCCAGCACGAATCCGCCGCCGGGTACGCAGTATTTT. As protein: CASTNPPPGTQYF.

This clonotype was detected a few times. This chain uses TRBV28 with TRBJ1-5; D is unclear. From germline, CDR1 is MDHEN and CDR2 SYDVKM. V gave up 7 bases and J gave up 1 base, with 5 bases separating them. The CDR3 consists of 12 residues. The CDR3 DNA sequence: TGTGCCAGCACGGTCAGCAATCAGCCCCAGCATTTT. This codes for CASTVSNQPQHF.

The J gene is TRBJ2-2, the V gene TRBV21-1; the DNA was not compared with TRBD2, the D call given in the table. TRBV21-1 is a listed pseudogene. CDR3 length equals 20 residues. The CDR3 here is CASSTYRGGPSGPNTGELFF. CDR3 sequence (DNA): TGTGCCAGCAGCACCTATCGGGGGGGCCCCTCGGGTCCGAACACCGGGGAGCTGTTTTTT.

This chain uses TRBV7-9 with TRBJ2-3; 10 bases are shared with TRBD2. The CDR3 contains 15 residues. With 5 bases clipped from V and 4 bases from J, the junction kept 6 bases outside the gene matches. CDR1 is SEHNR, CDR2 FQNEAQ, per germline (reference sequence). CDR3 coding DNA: TGTGCCAGCAGCATCCTAGCGGGAGAGGCAGATACGCAGTATTTT. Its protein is CASSILAGEADTQYF. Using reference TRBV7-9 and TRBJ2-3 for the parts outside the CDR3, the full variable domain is DTGVSQNPRHKITKRGQNVTFRCDPISEHNRLYWYRQTLGQGPEFLTYFQNEAQLEKSRLLSDRFSAERPKGSFSTLEIQRTEQGDSAMYLCASSILAGEADTQYFGPGTRLTVL.

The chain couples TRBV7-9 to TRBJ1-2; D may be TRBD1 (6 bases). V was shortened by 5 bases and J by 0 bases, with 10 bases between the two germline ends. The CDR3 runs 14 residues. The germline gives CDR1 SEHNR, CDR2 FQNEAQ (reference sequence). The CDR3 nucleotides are TGTGCCAGCAGCCCAACAGGGACTAACTATGGCTACACCTTC. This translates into CASSPTGTNYGYTF.

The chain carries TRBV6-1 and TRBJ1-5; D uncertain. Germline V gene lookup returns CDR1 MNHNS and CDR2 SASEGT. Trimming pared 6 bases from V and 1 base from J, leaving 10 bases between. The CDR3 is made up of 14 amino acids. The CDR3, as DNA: TGTGCCAGCAGACAGACACCAAGCAATCAGCCCCAGCATTTT. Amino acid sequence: CASRQTPSNQPQHF.

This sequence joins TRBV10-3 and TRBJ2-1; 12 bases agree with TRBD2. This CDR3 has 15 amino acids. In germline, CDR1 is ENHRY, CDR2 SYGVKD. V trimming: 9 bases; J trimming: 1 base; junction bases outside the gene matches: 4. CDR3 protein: CAIGLAGSSYNEQFF. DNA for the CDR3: TGTGCCATTGGACTAGCGGGATCTTCCTACAATGAGCAGTTCTTC.

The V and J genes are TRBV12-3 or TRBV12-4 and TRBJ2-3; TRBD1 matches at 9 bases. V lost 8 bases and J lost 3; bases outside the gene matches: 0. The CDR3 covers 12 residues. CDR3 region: CASGTGTDTQYF. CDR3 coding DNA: TGTGCCAGCGGGACAGGGACAGATACGCAGTATTTT.

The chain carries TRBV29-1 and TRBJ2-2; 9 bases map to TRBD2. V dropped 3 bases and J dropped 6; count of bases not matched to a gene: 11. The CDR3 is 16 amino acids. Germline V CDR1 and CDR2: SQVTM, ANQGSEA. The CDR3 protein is CSVDVSSGVFPGELFF. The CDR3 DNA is TGCAGCGTTGATGTATCTAGCGGGGTGTTTCCCGGGGAGCTGTTTTTT.

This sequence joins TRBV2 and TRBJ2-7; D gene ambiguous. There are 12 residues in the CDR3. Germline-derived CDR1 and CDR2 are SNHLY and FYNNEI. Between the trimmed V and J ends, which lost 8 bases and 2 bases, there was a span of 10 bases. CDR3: CASVTEPYEQYF. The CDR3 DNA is TGTGCCAGCGTGACCGAACCCTACGAGCAGTACTTC.

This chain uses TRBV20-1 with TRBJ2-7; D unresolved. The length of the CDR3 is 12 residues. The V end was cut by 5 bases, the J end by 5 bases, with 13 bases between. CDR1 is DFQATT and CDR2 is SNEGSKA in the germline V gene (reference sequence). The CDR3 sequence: CSAGPTRNEQYF. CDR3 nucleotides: TGCAGTGCTGGACCGACACGGAACGAGCAGTACTTC.

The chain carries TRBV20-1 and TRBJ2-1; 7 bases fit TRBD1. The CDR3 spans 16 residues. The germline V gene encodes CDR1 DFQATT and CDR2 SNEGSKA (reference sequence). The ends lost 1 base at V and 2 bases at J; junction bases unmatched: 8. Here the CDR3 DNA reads TGCAGTGCTAGAGCTGGTGGACAGGTCGCCTACAATGAGCAGTTCTTC. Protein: CSARAGGQVAYNEQFF.

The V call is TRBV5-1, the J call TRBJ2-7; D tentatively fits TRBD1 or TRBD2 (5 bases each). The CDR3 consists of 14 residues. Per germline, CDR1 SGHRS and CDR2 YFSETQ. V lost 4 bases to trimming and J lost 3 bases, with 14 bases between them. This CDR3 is CASSREGTGYEQYF. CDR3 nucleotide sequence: TGCGCCAGCAGCCGGGAAGGGACCGGCTACGAGCAGTACTTC.

The CDR3 sequence is CASSPRLAGLNEQFF. For the CDR3, the DNA is TGTGCCAGCAGCCCCCGACTAGCGGGCCTCAATGAGCAGTTCTTC. V and J are TRBV11-3 and TRBJ2-1; 10 bases agree with TRBD2. With V trimmed by 5 bases and J by 6 bases, 7 bases remained unmatched. Germline V CDR1 and CDR2: SGHNT, YENEEA. This CDR3 comprises 15 residues.